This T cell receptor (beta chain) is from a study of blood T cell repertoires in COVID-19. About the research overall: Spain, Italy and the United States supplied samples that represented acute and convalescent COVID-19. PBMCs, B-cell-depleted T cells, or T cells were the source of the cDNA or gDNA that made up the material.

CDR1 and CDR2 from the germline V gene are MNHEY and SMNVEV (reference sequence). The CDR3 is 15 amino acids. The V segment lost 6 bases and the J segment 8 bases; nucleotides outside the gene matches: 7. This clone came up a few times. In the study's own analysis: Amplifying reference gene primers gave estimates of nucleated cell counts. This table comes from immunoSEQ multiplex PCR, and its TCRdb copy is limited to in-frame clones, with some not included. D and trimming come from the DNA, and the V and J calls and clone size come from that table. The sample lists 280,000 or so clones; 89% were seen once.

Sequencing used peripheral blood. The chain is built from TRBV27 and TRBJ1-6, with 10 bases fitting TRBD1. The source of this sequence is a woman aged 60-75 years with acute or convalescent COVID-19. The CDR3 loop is CASRGDRGRYSPLHF. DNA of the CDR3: TGTGCCAGCAGGGGAGACAGGGGGCGTTATTCACCCCTCCACTTT.